This is a list of T cell receptor beta chains from one sample in a study of blood T cell repertoires in COVID-19. Data came from immunoSEQ multiplex PCR; TCRdb stores just in-frame clones and leaves some out. Counted here are 210,000 or so clones, about nine tenths occurring once; the ten biggest clones make up approximately 4.8%. Sequenced material: peripheral blood. The receptors were gathered from a middle-aged man with acute or convalescent COVID-19. CDR3s include the opening cysteine and the closing phenylalanine or tryptophan. The D gene is left open where the match is weak. Size is omitted from some rows. Given values are once, few, many or a class for expanded clones.

d_call: .
j_call: TRBJ2-3
v_call: TRBV6-2/TRBV6-3
clone_size: .
cdr3_aa: CASSYSGETAQYF
cdr3_nt: TGTGCCAGCAGTTATTCGGGGGAGACGGCGCAGTATTTT

d_call: .
j_call: TRBJ1-4
v_call: TRBV30
clone_size: .
cdr3_aa: CAWSRGGSEKLFF
cdr3_nt: TGTGCCTGGAGTAGGGGGGGTTCCGAAAAACTGTTTTTT

d_call: TRBD1
j_call: TRBJ1-2
v_call: TRBV6-5
clone_size: .
cdr3_aa: CASSYTPGQGFYGYTF
cdr3_nt: TGTGCCAGCAGTTACACACCGGGACAGGGGTTCTATGGCTACACCTTC

d_call: .
j_call: TRBJ2-1
v_call: TRBV29-1
clone_size: .
cdr3_aa: CSVERSGFEQFF
cdr3_nt: TGCAGCGTTGAAAGATCGGGATTTGAGCAGTTCTTC

d_call: .
j_call: TRBJ1-2
v_call: TRBV5-8
clone_size: .
cdr3_aa: CASSTYGGNTNYGYTF
cdr3_nt: TGTGCCAGCAGTACCTACGGGGGGAACACTAACTATGGCTACACCTTC

d_call: .
j_call: TRBJ2-5
v_call: TRBV20-1
clone_size: once
cdr3_aa: CSPADRETQYF
cdr3_nt: TGCAGCCCTGCGGATAGAGAGACCCAGTACTTC

d_call: .
j_call: TRBJ1-2
v_call: TRBV11-2
clone_size: .
cdr3_aa: CASSLGRGYTF
cdr3_nt: TGTGCCAGCAGCCTCGGTCGTGGCTACACCTTC

d_call: TRBD1
j_call: TRBJ1-2
v_call: TRBV12-3/TRBV12-4
clone_size: few
cdr3_aa: CASSSGQGSTF
cdr3_nt: TGTGCCAGCAGTTCGGGACAGGGCTCCACCTTC

d_call: .
j_call: TRBJ2-7
v_call: TRBV24-1
clone_size: .
cdr3_aa: CATREKPGVRHDHEQYF
cdr3_nt: TGTGCCACCAGGGAAAAACCAGGGGTACGGCATGACCACGAGCAGTACTTC

d_call: TRBD1
j_call: TRBJ2-1
v_call: TRBV10-2
clone_size: few
cdr3_aa: CASRGDSNNEQFF
cdr3_nt: TGCGCCAGCAGAGGGGACAGCAACAATGAGCAGTTCTTC

d_call: .
j_call: TRBJ2-3
v_call: TRBV12-3/TRBV12-4
clone_size: few
cdr3_aa: CASNRLYTDTQYF
cdr3_nt: TGTGCCAGCAATAGACTGTACACAGATACGCAGTATTTT

d_call: .
j_call: TRBJ1-4
v_call: TRBV11-2
clone_size: .
cdr3_aa: CASSPGPGGEKLFF
cdr3_nt: TGTGCCAGCAGCCCCGGGCCTGGGGGCGAAAAACTGTTTTTT

d_call: .
j_call: TRBJ2-3
v_call: TRBV6-2/TRBV6-3
clone_size: .
cdr3_aa: CASSYGQSSTDTQYF
cdr3_nt: TGTGCCAGCAGTTATGGGCAATCTAGCACAGATACGCAGTATTTT

d_call: TRBD1
j_call: TRBJ1-2
v_call: TRBV6-1
clone_size: .
cdr3_aa: CASSESSIGAGGGGYTF
cdr3_nt: TGTGCCAGCAGTGAAAGTTCAATTGGGGCAGGGGGAGGCGGCTACACCTTC

d_call: .
j_call: TRBJ1-1
v_call: TRBV6-1
clone_size: .
cdr3_aa: CASSEGRMNTEAFF
cdr3_nt: TGTGCCAGCAGTGAGGGGCGAATGAACACTGAAGCTTTCTTT

d_call: .
j_call: TRBJ2-5
v_call: TRBV15
clone_size: .
cdr3_aa: CATSRDLGGGVLQETQYF
cdr3_nt: TGTGCCACCAGCAGAGATCTAGGGGGCGGGGTTCTGCAAGAGACCCAGTACTTC

d_call: TRBD1
j_call: TRBJ2-2
v_call: TRBV27
clone_size: .
cdr3_aa: CASSPDRANTGELFF
cdr3_nt: TGTGCCAGCAGTCCTGACAGGGCTAACACCGGGGAGCTGTTTTTT

d_call: TRBD1
j_call: TRBJ2-1
v_call: TRBV7-9
clone_size: .
cdr3_aa: CASTGDREEGNEQFF
cdr3_nt: TGTGCCAGCACCGGGGACAGGGAGGAGGGTAATGAGCAGTTCTTC

d_call: TRBD1
j_call: TRBJ2-5
v_call: TRBV19
clone_size: .
cdr3_aa: CASSPARTGQETQYF
cdr3_nt: TGTGCCAGTAGTCCGGCCCGGACAGGCCAAGAGACCCAGTACTTC

d_call: TRBD2
j_call: TRBJ2-2
v_call: TRBV11-2
clone_size: .
cdr3_aa: CASSSRLASGELFF
cdr3_nt: TGTGCCAGCAGCTCCCGACTAGCGTCGGGGGAGCTGTTTTTT

d_call: TRBD1
j_call: TRBJ2-1
v_call: TRBV10-3
clone_size: .
cdr3_aa: CAISDRLGQGLINEQFF
cdr3_nt: TGTGCCATCAGTGATAGGTTGGGACAGGGTTTAATCAATGAGCAGTTCTTC

d_call: TRBD1
j_call: TRBJ2-1
v_call: TRBV5-1
clone_size: .
cdr3_aa: CASSHRQGGDNEQFF
cdr3_nt: TGCGCCAGCAGCCATCGACAGGGTGGGGACAATGAGCAGTTCTTC

d_call: TRBD1
j_call: TRBJ1-5
v_call: TRBV6-2/TRBV6-3
clone_size: .
cdr3_aa: CASSGPGTGDQPQHF
cdr3_nt: TGTGCCAGCAGTGGTCCCGGGACAGGGGATCAGCCCCAGCATTTT

d_call: TRBD1
j_call: TRBJ2-2
v_call: TRBV9
clone_size: .
cdr3_aa: CASSGTTGRNTGELFF
cdr3_nt: TGTGCCAGCAGCGGAACGACAGGGAGGAACACCGGGGAGCTGTTTTTT

d_call: .
j_call: TRBJ1-1
v_call: TRBV7-7
clone_size: .
cdr3_aa: CASSLNQNTEAFF
cdr3_nt: TGTGCCAGCAGCTTAAATCAGAACACTGAAGCTTTCTTT

d_call: .
j_call: TRBJ2-7
v_call: TRBV25-1
clone_size: .
cdr3_aa: CASSGGTPLYEQYF
cdr3_nt: TGTGCCAGCAGTGGCGGGACCCCCCTCTACGAGCAGTACTTC

d_call: .
j_call: TRBJ1-2
v_call: TRBV5-4
clone_size: .
cdr3_aa: CASSLVDFAYGYTF
cdr3_nt: TGTGCCAGCAGCTTGGTAGATTTCGCTTATGGCTACACCTTC

d_call: .
j_call: TRBJ1-3
v_call: TRBV19
clone_size: .
cdr3_aa: CASSISQGSGNTIYF
cdr3_nt: TGTGCCAGTAGTATCTCCCAGGGGTCTGGAAACACCATATATTTT

d_call: .
j_call: TRBJ1-5
v_call: TRBV27
clone_size: .
cdr3_aa: CASSLGSGVKPQHF
cdr3_nt: TGTGCCAGCAGTTTAGGGTCGGGGGTTAAGCCCCAGCATTTT

d_call: TRBD1
j_call: TRBJ2-7
v_call: TRBV15
clone_size: .
cdr3_aa: CATSRPGWTGGSEQYF
cdr3_nt: TGTGCCACCAGCAGACCCGGGTGGACAGGGGGCTCGGAGCAGTACTTC

d_call: TRBD1
j_call: TRBJ1-2
v_call: TRBV6-5
clone_size: once
cdr3_aa: CASTGQGHGYTF
cdr3_nt: TGTGCCAGCACAGGACAGGGACATGGCTACACCTTC

d_call: .
j_call: TRBJ2-1
v_call: TRBV12-3/TRBV12-4
clone_size: few
cdr3_aa: CASRASDNEQFF
cdr3_nt: TGTGCCAGCAGAGCTAGCGACAATGAGCAGTTCTTC

d_call: .
j_call: TRBJ1-2
v_call: TRBV5-1
clone_size: .
cdr3_aa: CASSLNAGQVGYTF
cdr3_nt: TGCGCCAGCAGCTTGAACGCGGGGCAGGTTGGCTACACCTTC

d_call: TRBD1
j_call: TRBJ1-6
v_call: TRBV5-5
clone_size: .
cdr3_aa: CASSPGTGNSPLHF
cdr3_nt: TGTGCCAGCAGCCCCGGGACAGGGAATTCACCCCTCCACTTT

d_call: .
j_call: TRBJ1-5
v_call: TRBV6-6
clone_size: .
cdr3_aa: CASSLFVGRPNYSNQPQHF
cdr3_nt: TGTGCCAGCAGTCTATTTGTAGGGAGACCAAATTATAGCAATCAGCCCCAGCATTTT

d_call: .
j_call: TRBJ2-3
v_call: TRBV18
clone_size: .
cdr3_aa: CASSPRAGTDTQYF
cdr3_nt: TGTGCCAGCTCACCGCGCGCCGGCACAGATACGCAGTATTTT

d_call: .
j_call: TRBJ1-1
v_call: TRBV10-3
clone_size: .
cdr3_aa: CAISASTGNTEAFF
cdr3_nt: TGTGCCATCAGTGCCTCGACAGGGAACACTGAAGCTTTCTTT

d_call: .
j_call: TRBJ2-3
v_call: TRBV7-2
clone_size: once
cdr3_aa: CASSLGLRDTQYF
cdr3_nt: TGTGCCAGCAGCTTGGGGCTACGGGATACGCAGTATTTT

d_call: TRBD1
j_call: TRBJ2-5
v_call: TRBV4-1
clone_size: .
cdr3_aa: CASSPSGQGAGETQYF
cdr3_nt: TGCGCCAGCAGCCCAAGCGGACAGGGGGCAGGAGAGACCCAGTACTTC

d_call: .
j_call: TRBJ2-7
v_call: TRBV14
clone_size: .
cdr3_aa: CASSRTRARHEQYF
cdr3_nt: TGTGCCAGCAGCCGGACGAGGGCGCGCCACGAGCAGTACTTC

d_call: .
j_call: TRBJ1-1
v_call: TRBV11-2
clone_size: .
cdr3_aa: CASSLEQLNTEAFF
cdr3_nt: TGTGCCAGCAGCTTAGAACAGTTGAACACTGAAGCTTTCTTT

d_call: TRBD2
j_call: TRBJ2-5
v_call: TRBV7-9
clone_size: .
cdr3_aa: CASSYSGGRGETQYF
cdr3_nt: TGTGCCAGCAGTTATAGCGGGGGGCGTGGAGAGACCCAGTACTTC

d_call: .
j_call: TRBJ2-5
v_call: TRBV5-1
clone_size: once
cdr3_aa: CASSLAQQETQYF
cdr3_nt: TGCGCCAGCAGCTTGGCTCAGCAAGAGACCCAGTACTTC

d_call: .
j_call: TRBJ1-6
v_call: TRBV5-1
clone_size: .
cdr3_aa: CASSLEPGTGNSPLHF
cdr3_nt: TGCGCCAGCAGCTTGGAACCAGGGACTGGCAATTCACCCCTCCACTTT

d_call: .
j_call: TRBJ1-1
v_call: TRBV30
clone_size: .
cdr3_aa: CAWSIHTGGEAFF
cdr3_nt: TGTGCCTGGAGTATCCACACGGGAGGTGAAGCTTTCTTT

d_call: .
j_call: TRBJ2-7
v_call: TRBV2
clone_size: .
cdr3_aa: CASSDPGTRGEQYF
cdr3_nt: TGTGCCAGCAGTGACCCCGGCACAAGGGGGGAGCAGTACTTC

d_call: TRBD2
j_call: TRBJ2-2
v_call: TRBV25-1
clone_size: .
cdr3_aa: CASSAGTSGAGELFF
cdr3_nt: TGTGCCAGCAGTGCAGGGACTAGCGGGGCCGGGGAGCTGTTTTTT

d_call: .
j_call: TRBJ1-5
v_call: TRBV5-8
clone_size: .
cdr3_aa: CASRGGRSNQPQHF
cdr3_nt: TGTGCCAGCAGGGGAGGCAGGAGCAATCAGCCCCAGCATTTT

d_call: .
j_call: TRBJ1-4
v_call: TRBV3-1/TRBV3-2
clone_size: .
cdr3_aa: CASSRADRLEKLFF
cdr3_nt: TGTGCCAGCAGCCGAGCAGACAGGTTGGAAAAACTGTTTTTT

d_call: TRBD1
j_call: TRBJ1-1
v_call: TRBV28
clone_size: .
cdr3_aa: CASSSRDRGPNTEAFF
cdr3_nt: TGTGCCAGCAGTTCTAGGGACAGGGGACCAAACACTGAAGCTTTCTTT

d_call: TRBD1
j_call: TRBJ1-2
v_call: TRBV29-1
clone_size: .
cdr3_aa: CSAWGGRGQGYTF
cdr3_nt: TGCAGCGCCTGGGGGGGCAGGGGGCAAGGCTACACCTTC

d_call: TRBD1
j_call: TRBJ1-2
v_call: TRBV4-1
clone_size: .
cdr3_aa: CASSQPYTSRQGRQYGYTF
cdr3_nt: TGCGCCAGCAGCCAACCCTACACTTCGAGACAGGGGAGACAGTATGGCTACACCTTC

d_call: .
j_call: TRBJ1-2
v_call: TRBV12-3/TRBV12-4
clone_size: .
cdr3_aa: CASSFEGNGYTF
cdr3_nt: TGTGCCAGCAGTTTTGAGGGAAATGGCTACACCTTC

d_call: TRBD1
j_call: TRBJ2-3
v_call: TRBV15
clone_size: .
cdr3_aa: CATSSLTGGFTDTQYF
cdr3_nt: TGTGCCACCAGCAGCCTGACAGGGGGCTTCACAGATACGCAGTATTTT

d_call: .
j_call: TRBJ1-5
v_call: TRBV2
clone_size: .
cdr3_aa: CASRRSSGQPQHF
cdr3_nt: TGTGCCAGCAGGAGGAGTAGCGGTCAGCCCCAGCATTTT